This section outlines one T cell receptor (beta chain) sequence together with its context. This sample was included in a study of blood T cell repertoires in COVID-19. The wider study: The United States, Italy and Spain supplied acute and convalescent COVID-19 samples. T cells, B-cell-depleted T cells, or PBMCs provided the cDNA or gDNA that served as material.

The protocol was immunoSEQ multiplex PCR, while the TCRdb copy is restricted to in-frame clones and leaves out a portion. The repertoire has 150,000 to 200,000 clones, around 80% of them found once; the top ten carry about 7%. The trim removed 5 bases at V and 2 bases at J, leaving 6 bases unmatched. CDR1 and CDR2 from the germline V gene are SGHTA and FQGNSA. CDR3 length: 15 residues. The genes are TRBV7-2 and TRBJ1-3; the match to TRBD1 covers 7 bases. The sequencing input was peripheral blood. The origin of this receptor is a man aged 55 to 70 with acute or convalescent COVID-19. CDR3 amino acids: CASSIGQGAGNTIYF. The CDR3 DNA sequence: TGTGCCAGCAGCATCGGTCAGGGGGCTGGAAACACCATATATTTT.